This T cell receptor beta chain stems from a study of blood T cell repertoires in COVID-19. Study-wide background: Sites in the United States, Italy and Spain provided acute and convalescent COVID-19 samples. In each case, the material was cDNA or gDNA derived from T cells, B-cell-depleted T cells, or PBMCs.

The method was immunoSEQ multiplex PCR; TCRdb's version includes in-frame clones alone and lacks a portion of them. Of around 250,000 clones in the sample, around nine tenths were seen once. V shed 6 bases, J shed 1 base, and the junction held 4 bases outside the gene matches. The CDR3 is 15 amino acids. Looked up from germline, CDR1 is SNHLY and CDR2 is FYNNEI. This clonotype originated in a woman aged 35 to 49 who had recovered from COVID-19. The V gene is TRBV2, the J gene TRBJ2-3; the match to TRBD2 covers 10 bases. Sequencing was done on a sample of peripheral blood. The CDR3 nucleotides are TGTGCCAGCAGCCCCGGACTAGCGGGCACAGATACGCAGTATTTT. Its protein product is CASSPGLAGTDTQYF.